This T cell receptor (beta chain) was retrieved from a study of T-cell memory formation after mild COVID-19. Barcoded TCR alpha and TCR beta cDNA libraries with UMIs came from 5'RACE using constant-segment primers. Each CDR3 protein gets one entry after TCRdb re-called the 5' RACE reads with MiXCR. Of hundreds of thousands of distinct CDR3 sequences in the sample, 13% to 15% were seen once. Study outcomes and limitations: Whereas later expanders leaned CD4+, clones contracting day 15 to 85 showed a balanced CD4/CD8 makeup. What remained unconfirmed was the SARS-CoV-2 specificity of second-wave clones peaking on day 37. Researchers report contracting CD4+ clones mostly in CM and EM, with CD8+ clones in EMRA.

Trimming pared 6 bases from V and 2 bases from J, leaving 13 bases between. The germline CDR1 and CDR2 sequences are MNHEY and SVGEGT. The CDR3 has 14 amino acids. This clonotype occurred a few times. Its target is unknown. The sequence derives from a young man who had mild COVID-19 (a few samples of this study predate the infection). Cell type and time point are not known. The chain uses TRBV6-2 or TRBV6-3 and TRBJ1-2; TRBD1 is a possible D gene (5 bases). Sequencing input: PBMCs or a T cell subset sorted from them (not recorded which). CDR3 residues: CASSLTEQNYGYTF. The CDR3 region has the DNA TGTGCCAGCAGCCTGACAGAACAGAACTATGGCTACACCTTC.